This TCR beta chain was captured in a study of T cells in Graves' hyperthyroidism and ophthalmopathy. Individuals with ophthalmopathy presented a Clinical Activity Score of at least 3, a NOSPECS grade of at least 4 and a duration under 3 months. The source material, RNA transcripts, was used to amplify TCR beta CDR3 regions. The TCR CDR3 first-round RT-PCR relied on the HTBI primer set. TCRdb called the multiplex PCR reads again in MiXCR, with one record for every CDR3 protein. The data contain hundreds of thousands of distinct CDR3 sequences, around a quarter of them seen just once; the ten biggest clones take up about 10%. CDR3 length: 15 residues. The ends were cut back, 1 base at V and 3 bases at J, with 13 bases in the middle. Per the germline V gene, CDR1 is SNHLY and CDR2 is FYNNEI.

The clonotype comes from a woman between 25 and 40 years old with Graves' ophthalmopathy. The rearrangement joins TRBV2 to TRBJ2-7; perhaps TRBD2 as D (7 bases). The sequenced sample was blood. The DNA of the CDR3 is TGTGCCAGCAGTGAAGATGCGGGGGCCTTCTACGAGCAGTACTTC. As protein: CASSEDAGAFYEQYF.